Below, 15 T cell receptor beta chains from the same sample are listed, as sequenced in a study of CD8 T cells in ankylosing spondylitis. A single record per CDR3 protein comes from TCRdb applying MiXCR to the 5' RACE reads. Of more than 250,000 distinct CDR3 sequences listed, around a tenth are singletons. Sequencing was done on a sample of blood, either unsorted or a sorted T cell fraction (not recorded which). These receptors all come from a female donor with ankylosing spondylitis or in good health (not recorded which).

The V call is TRBV28, the J call TRBJ2-6, with 7 bases matching TRBD1. The V gene end was trimmed by 5 bases and the J gene end by 4 bases; junction bases not matched to a gene: 5. This CDR3 has 15 residues. The germline V gene has CDR1 MDHEN and CDR2 SYDVKM. In DNA form, the CDR3 reads TGTGCCAGCAGTCACGGACAGGCCGGGGCCAACGTCCTGACTTTC. It is translated as CASSHGQAGANVLTF.

This clonotype has more than one count but fewer than ten. The gene calls are TRBV20-1 and TRBJ2-7; 8 bases are a match to TRBD1. The ends lost 5 bases at V and 5 bases at J; junction bases unmatched: 14. Germline values: CDR1 DFQATT, CDR2 SNEGSKA (reference sequence). The CDR3 loop spans 15 amino acids. In DNA, the CDR3 is TGCAGTGCTCCCTGGGCAGGGGGCGGAATTCACGAGCAGTACTTC. It is translated as CSAPWAGGGIHEQYF.

This clonotype was observed at least ten times. This chain uses TRBV7-2 with TRBJ1-2, with D tentatively TRBD1 (5 bases). This CDR3 comprises 16 residues. Germline CDR1 reads SGHTA; CDR2 reads FQGNSA. With 5 bases removed from V and 2 bases from J, the gap between germline ends came to 18 bases. The CDR3 protein is CASSPDTVNGNYGYTF. In DNA form, the CDR3 reads TGTGCCAGCAGCCCGGACACCGTAAATGGGAACTATGGCTACACCTTC. Combining the CDR3 with reference TRBV7-2 and TRBJ1-2 gives the whole variable domain GAGVSQSPSNKVTEKGKDVELRCDPISGHTALYWYRQSLGQGLEFLIYFQGNSAPDKSGLPSDRFSAERTGGSVSTLTIQRTQQEDSAVYLCASSPDTVNGNYGYTFGSGTRLTVV.

This clonotype was seen a few times. The chain carries TRBV20-1 and TRBJ2-1; a weak D match, TRBD2 (5 bases). The CDR3 sequence is 12 residues long. Trimming removed 4 bases from V and 7 bases from J, with 11 bases in between. The germline CDR1 and CDR2 sequences are DFQATT and SNEGSKA (reference sequence). The chain's CDR3 is CSAKKLGNEQFF. The CDR3 region has the DNA TGCAGTGCTAAGAAACTAGGAAATGAGCAGTTCTTC.

For this clonotype: Just one base apart from a much larger clone, this may be a read error. The chain uses TRBV5-6 and TRBJ2-6; possible D gene TRBD2, 5 bases. The CDR3 length is 18 residues. Germline assignment: CDR1 SGHDT and CDR2 YYEEEE. The CDR3 region is CASSALGTPLSRANVLTF. CDR3 in DNA: TGTGCCAGCAGCGCACTAGGTACGCCTCTCTCTAGGGCCAACGTCCTGACTTTC.

The sample holds many counts of this clonotype. This chain joins TRBV5-1 and TRBJ2-3; D assignment may be TRBD1 or TRBD2 (5 bases each). The V and J ends lost 4 bases and 6 bases respectively, with 18 bases between them. The length of the CDR3 is 15 residues. In germline, CDR1 is SGHRS, CDR2 YFSETQ. The CDR3 sequence: CASSLGDIELDTQYF. CDR3 coding DNA: TGCGCCAGCAGCCTGGGGGATATAGAGCTTGATACGCAGTATTTT.

This sequence joins TRBV3-1 and TRBJ2-1; 8 bases agree with TRBD1. The CDR3 has 16 residues. The germline CDR1 and CDR2 sequences are LGHDT and YNNKEL (reference sequence). J lost 7 bases, V lost 7 bases, and 15 bases had no gene match. CDR3 region: CASIHSGTGPMNEQFF. In DNA form, the CDR3 reads TGTGCCAGCATCCACTCCGGGACAGGACCTATGAATGAGCAGTTCTTC.

The CDR3 DNA sequence: TGTGCCAGCAGCACATCCGGACTAGCGGCGAACACCGGGGAGCTGTTTTTT. The encoded protein is CASSTSGLAANTGELFF. This chain links TRBV13 with TRBJ2-2, with 10 bases matching TRBD2. CDR1 and CDR2 from the germline V gene are PRHDT and FYEKMQ (reference sequence). V dropped 5 bases and J dropped 0; count of bases not matched to a gene: 6. The CDR3 totals 17 residues.

With regard to this clonotype: A single base separates this from a much larger clone, so it may be a read error. J is TRBJ2-1 and V is TRBV20-1; 7 nucleotides align to TRBD2. CDR3 length: 15 residues. CDR1 and CDR2 from the germline V gene are DFQATT and SNEGSKA (reference sequence). The CDR3 nucleotides read TGCTGTGCCAGGTGGGGGGGTCGCTCCTACAATGAGCAGTTCTTC. This sequence encodes CCARWGGRSYNEQFF.

This clonotype turned up a few times. This chain joins TRBV27 and TRBJ1-1; TRBD1 might be the D (5 bases). Germline CDR1 MNHEY, CDR2 SMNVEV (reference sequence). Trimming shortened V by 4 bases and J by 3 bases, and 15 bases separated the two germline ends. The CDR3 is 15 residues long. CDR3 in DNA: TGTGCCAGCAGTTCCCTCGGGCAGGGAGACACTGAAGCTTTCTTT. Protein: CASSSLGQGDTEAFF.

This clonotype was picked up many times. The gene calls are TRBV5-1 and TRBJ2-1; 11 nucleotides align to TRBD2. The V gene's germline CDR1 is SGHRS and CDR2 YFSETQ. This CDR3 is 16 amino acids long. V was pared by 4 bases and J by 6 bases, with 9 bases of the junction left unmatched. The CDR3 is CASSPTSGEALNEQFF. The CDR3 nucleotides read TGCGCCAGCAGCCCGACTAGCGGGGAAGCCCTCAATGAGCAGTTCTTC.

This clonotype was seen repeatedly, ten times or more. This chain uses TRBV5-1 with TRBJ1-1; maybe TRBD1 (6 bases). Germline loops: CDR1 SGHRS, CDR2 YFSETQ. The CDR3 runs to 14 residues. Trimming took off 5 bases at V and 1 base at J, with 12 bases between the two ends. CDR3 sequence: CASRMEGGNTEAFF. The CDR3 nucleotides are TGCGCCAGCAGAATGGAGGGGGGGAACACTGAAGCTTTCTTT.

At least ten counts were recorded for this clonotype. The V call is TRBV12-3 or TRBV12-4, the J call TRBJ2-3, with D perhaps matching TRBD2 (6 bases). This CDR3 is 15 amino acids long. V was clipped by 6 bases and J by 2 bases, with 15 bases between them. The CDR3 region is CASRNTGTYTDTQYF. The CDR3 DNA follows: TGTGCCAGCAGAAACACCGGGACTTACACAGATACGCAGTATTTT.

There are many counts of this clonotype. V and J are TRBV5-1 and TRBJ1-1; perhaps TRBD1 as D (5 bases). V shed 0 bases and J shed 0 bases, with 15 bases lying between them. CDR1 is SGHRS, CDR2 YFSETQ, per germline. The CDR3 sequence is 17 residues long. CDR3 nucleotide sequence: TGCGCCAGCAGCTTGGGTCGGGACGCCTTAATGAACACTGAAGCTTTCTTT. It codes for CASSLGRDALMNTEAFF.

This clonotype was found a few times. The chain couples TRBV2 to TRBJ1-5; TRBD1 might be the D (5 bases). Germline CDR1 reads SNHLY; CDR2 reads FYNNEI. There are 13 residues in the CDR3. The V and J ends lost 8 bases and 6 bases respectively, with 14 bases between them. The CDR3 here is CASYRRPGQPQHF. CDR3 nucleotides: TGTGCCAGCTACAGGCGACCTGGTCAGCCCCAGCATTTT.